Following are 4 T cell receptor beta chains from one sample sequenced in a study of cytomegalovirus exposure and HLA in healthy donors. The PCR used 60 Vbeta and 13 Jbeta primers. Profiling relied on immunoSEQ multiplex PCR, and the TCRdb table lists in-frame clones only, not all of them. Here the sample spans over 110,000 clones, roughly 80% being singletons. The sample comprised PBMCs. Every receptor here comes from a man between 18 and 35 years old in good health and CMV-seronegative.

This clone was counted once. J is TRBJ1-1 and V is TRBV6-1, with D possibly matching TRBD1 (6 bases). The germline CDR1 and CDR2 sequences are MNHNS and SASEGT. The ends were cut back, 7 bases at V and 0 bases at J, with 9 bases in the middle. This CDR3 spans 13 amino acids. The CDR3 loop is CASTKGVNTEAFF. The CDR3 DNA reads as TGTGCCAGCACGAAGGGGGTGAACACTGAAGCTTTCTTT.

The chain couples TRBV25-1 to TRBJ1-2; D is undetermined. The CDR3 spans 14 residues. V was clipped by 0 bases and J by 2 bases, with 7 bases between them. The V gene's germline CDR1 is MGHDK and CDR2 SYGVNS. The CDR3 coding sequence is TGTGCCAGCAGTGAATATACATTAAACTATGGCTACACCTTC. Translation: CASSEYTLNYGYTF.

The sample holds a few counts of this clone. The chain combines TRBV19 with TRBJ1-1; D gene unclear. Germline V gives CDR1 LNHDA, CDR2 SQIVND (reference sequence). V lost 7 bases and J lost 7, with 19 bases in between. This CDR3 region has 14 residues. The CDR3 loop reads CASNSPGNINEAFF. CDR3 coding DNA: TGTGCCAGTAACTCGCCGGGAAATATTAATGAAGCTTTCTTT.

The V gene is TRBV9, the J gene TRBJ2-3, with D tentatively TRBD2 (7 bases). With 2 bases removed from V and 3 bases from J, the gap between germline ends came to 16 bases. This CDR3 is built from 16 residues. Germline CDR1 is SGDLS and CDR2 is YYNGEE. In nucleotides, the CDR3 is TGTGCCAGCAGCGTCGAGGGAGGGGGGGCAACAGATACGCAGTATTTT. Amino acid sequence: CASSVEGGGATDTQYF. The entire variable domain, with the rest obtained from reference TRBV9 and TRBJ2-3, is as follows: DSGVTQTPKHLITATGQRVTLRCSPRSGDLSVYWYQQSLDQGLQFLIQYYNGEERAKGNILERFSAQQFPDLHSELNLSSLELGDSALYFCASSVEGGGATDTQYFGPGTRLTVL.